This TCR beta chain was identified during a study of spatial heterogeneity in lung cancer (dated by TCRdb to between 2018 and 2020). In terms of the full investigation: Beta-chain transcripts were consistently detected in greater numbers than alpha-chain transcripts, which likely reflects a higher abundance of beta-chain transcripts. TCR alpha and beta repertoires were quantitatively compared across multiple tumor regions, matched nontumor lung and blood in non-small cell lung cancer. At surgery, both alpha and beta chains were TCR-sequenced in under 250 tumor regions, fewer than 85 matched nontumor lung samples and over 50 PBMC samples. In the raw uncorrected reads, each unique combination of TCR and UMI appeared on average more than ten times. TCR repertoire features were related to nonsynonymous mutation counts determined by whole-exome sequencing of tumor tissue.

Broader findings and caveats from the paper: Confirming at a functional level the hypothesis that regional TCRs recognize regional mutations was considered to require additional single-cell paired TCR alpha and beta sequencing. Ubiquitous expanded tumor TCRs were found in blood more often at tumor resection than at routine follow-up.

As for this clonotype: The clone's antigen remains unknown. No clone much larger than this one lies a single base away; base qualities are absent.

The protocol used for the library was 5' RACE. The run used a NextSeq 500. To allow correction of PCR and sequencing errors, the TCR library protocol tagged every TCR cDNA molecule with a unique molecular identifier. The authors processed their data as follows. TCR identification, UMI-based error correction and CDR3 extraction were all carried out with Decombinator tools. Expanded TCRs were defined as those above a frequency of 2 per 1,000, corresponding to the top 1% of the tumor frequency distribution. Renyi diversity was computed with the R vegan package after each repertoire had been subsampled 100 times to 5,000 TCRs. To build CDR3 similarity networks, amino acid triplet string-kernel similarity was used, and CDR3s were connected when their pairwise similarity was above 0.82. TCRdb cleaned the public reads at Q25 with fastp, built clones with MiXCR and kept in-frame beta chains. Rows with one shared CDR3 protein collapse into an entry with the most common genes and DNA. None of the V and J calls come from the authors' own analysis; TCRdb made them. The sample yields about 44,000 distinct CDR3 sequences; roughly 13% were counted once. The ten most abundant clones make up 50% to 70% of the sample.

Cut back by 0 bases and 8 bases, the V and J ends lie 20 bases apart. The germline V gene (reference sequence) yields LGHDT for CDR1 and YNNKEL for CDR2. Measured from the cysteine to the phenylalanine, the CDR3 is 17 residues long. The read is trimmed to its CDR3 DNA, 51 bases read in frame from base 1. This sample's time point label indicates: sample taken at primary tumor resection. The donors were 60 to 80 patients from the lung TRACERx cohort who had early-stage, untreated non-small cell lung cancer. Whole RNA extracted from tumor and nontumor lung tissue, or from cryopreserved PBMC samples, was used for TCR sequencing without cell sorting. A patient was chosen for TCR sequencing only when enough RNA was available from at least two tumor regions.

The source of this sequence is a male donor with early-stage non-small cell lung cancer. Source: PBMCs, taken at surgery. The chain joins TRBV3-1 to TRBJ2-1, and perhaps TRBD2 as D gene, on 6 matching bases. The nucleotide sequence reads as follows: TGTGCCAGCAGCCAAGATATTTTCGGGGGTGGCTTGGATGAGCAGTTCTTC. Translated, it reads CASSQDIFGGGLDEQFF.